The clone carrying this TCR beta chain appeared a single time. The data were taken from a study of blood T cell repertoires in COVID-19. Whole-study context: Samples of COVID-19 (acute and convalescent) were obtained from the United States, Italy and Spain.

Under the authors' procedure: Reference gene primers were amplified, and this amplification served to estimate nucleated cell counts. The data were produced by immunoSEQ multiplex PCR, yet TCRdb's version contains in-frame clones alone and is incomplete. V and J calls and clone size are copied from that table; D and trimming were computed from the DNA. The sample has approximately 300,000 clones, roughly nine tenths seen once. The sample was PBMCs or T cells enriched from blood (not recorded which). This sequence originates from a man in his 60s who had recovered from COVID-19.

CDR3 amino acids: CASSLQGSIGYTF. The CDR3 nucleotides read TGTGCCAGCAGTCTCCAGGGGTCGATTGGCTACACCTTC. The V gene is TRBV2, the J gene TRBJ1-2; possible D gene TRBD1, 6 bases. The CDR3 loop spans 13 amino acids. V dropped 5 bases and J dropped 7 bases, with 14 bases sitting between them. The germline gives CDR1 SNHLY, CDR2 FYNNEI.